This T cell receptor beta chain appears in the sequencing data of a study of blood T cells in healthy people across ages. Germline trimming cut 1 base from V and 9 bases from J; bases unmatched to any gene: 10. CDR1 is SGHAT and CDR2 is FQNNGV in the germline V gene. The CDR3 length is 17 residues. Then a second PCR, running roughly 6 to 12 cycles, was carried out with a sample-barcoded 5' primer and a J-beta primer mix. Using its own MiXCR run on the 5' RACE reads, TCRdb lists one record per CDR3 protein. The repertoire holds 800,000 or so distinct CDR3 sequences, with around two thirds as singletons.

This receptor was identified in a man aged 25 to 40 in good health. The chain combines TRBV11-2 with TRBJ1-6, with 9 bases lining up with TRBD1. Sequenced: blood. The CDR3 here is CASSLVLWDRARSPLHF. In DNA form, the CDR3 reads TGTGCCAGCAGCTTAGTTCTCTGGGACAGGGCTCGTTCACCCCTCCACTTT.